This T cell receptor (beta chain) was recovered during a study of cytomegalovirus exposure and HLA in healthy donors. PCR was performed using 60 Vbeta and 13 Jbeta primers. Source study methods: In a later analysis, about 12 million of 60 million to 80 million unique beta chains occurred in at least two donors. Generated by immunoSEQ multiplex PCR, the TCRdb table keeps only in-frame clones and is missing some. V and J calls and clone size come straight from that table; D and trimming were deduced from the DNA. The data contain roughly 190,000 clones, 79% of them seen just once; the ten biggest clones take up less than 2.5%. Germline CDR1 is WNHNN and CDR2 is SYGVQD (reference sequence). V was shortened by 4 bases and J by 1 base, with 10 bases between the two germline ends. The CDR3 spans 15 residues. A word on this clone: What it recognizes is unknown.

Study-wide results and limits: Reported findings show TCR beta sequences accurately forecast HLA-A and HLA-B alleles in most subjects. A later analysis by the authors found several of the most significant clusters apparently linked to common viral pathogens. About 87% or about 30% of the time was how often most TCR beta V segments were productive, according to an earlier analysis.

The chain is built from TRBV10-1 and TRBJ2-2; D might be TRBD1 (6 bases). Sequenced: PBMCs. The receptor was isolated from a woman in her forties or fifties in good health and CMV-seronegative. The CDR3 DNA is TGCGCCAGCAGTGGAGGGACACAGAACACCGGGGAGCTGTTTTTT. Encoded protein: CASSGGTQNTGELFF.